This TCR beta chain is drawn from a study of cytomegalovirus exposure and HLA in healthy donors (dated by TCRdb to the late 2010s). With respect to the entire study: In an earlier analysis of some 550 of the donors, about 270 Gb of sequence data and roughly 100 million unique TCR beta sequences from 150 million to 200 million T cells were reported. Every repertoire in the discovery cohort had been generated on one and the same sequencing platform. An early release that covered some 630 HLA-typed donors contained about 300 gigabases of sequencing data and about 84 million unique TCR sequences. To predict cytomegalovirus infection status, the study combined high-throughput TCR immunosequencing, statistical association of individual TCRs with disease status, and machine learning. To decide whether each TCR beta V gene segment behaved as functional or pseudogenic, an earlier analysis of approximately 590 of the donors relied on high-throughput TCR beta sequencing. A later analysis re-examined previously published TCR beta repertoires from over 500 donors and added high-resolution HLA genotyping to investigate patterns of TCR occurrence. Typing coverage differed by locus: A, B, C, DRB1 and DQB1 were typed in about 620-640 donors, DQA1 in roughly 500, DPA1 in approximately 610, and DPB1 in 472. The study profiled the T cell repertoires of fewer than 850 subjects by immunosequencing and related them to cytomegalovirus serostatus. Rather than drawing on any new phenotypic data, the later analysis identified candidate immune exposures from TCR beta sequences and the way those sequences occurred across donors. Donor age, sex, ethnicity and CMV serostatus were compiled alongside the repertoire data. A later genetic analysis took genome-wide SNP genotypes for about 55% of the 666 donors and used that subset as a discovery cohort. Along with the approximately 700-subject first cohort, a separate validation cohort of over 90 different subjects was used. Both class I and class II loci were covered by HLA typing, at four-digit resolution. Among roughly 370 genotyped donors of the cohort, an average of approximately 250,000 unique TCR beta nucleotide sequences were sequenced per donor, roughly a sixth of them non-productive. The study aimed to test whether signatures of past pathogen exposure could be identified by cataloging public T cell receptors. Five DR-DQ haplotypes were handled as single units for association and clustering, since linkage in the cohort was strong. The genetic ancestry cluster associated with self-reported Caucasian donors included roughly four fifths of the roughly 400 genotyped donors. Overall results and qualifications from the work: A later analysis found that TCR association rates varied across HLA loci, with DRB1 alleles showing the most associated TCRs and HLA-C alleles the fewest. According to a later analysis, most CMV-associated TCR beta chains appeared to be HLA-restricted, and the HLA associations seemed to be driven largely by CMV exposure. Sequencing depth was assumed to be roughly uniform across donors in the presence/absence analyses, though that assumption may not hold. Because some donors lacked HLA typing at each locus, the association tests relied only on the typed subset. The classifier was reported to diagnose cytomegalovirus status with high specificity and sensitivity in both the original and validation cohorts. In a later analysis, HLA-associated TCR beta chains were found to be more clonally expanded and to have lower generation probabilities than equally common non-associated chains. In a later genetic analysis, a missense DCLRE1C variant was associated with V-gene and J-gene trimming of TCR beta chains, and the association was replicated in an independent cohort. A further reported finding was that TCR beta sequences accurately predicted the HLA-A and HLA-B alleles for most subjects in the first cohort. A cluster of highly shared sequence variants was judged likely to be a technical artifact of the sequencing pipeline. According to a later genetic analysis, donors in an Asian-associated ancestry cluster had fewer N-insertions in productive TCRs than the approximately 630-donor mean. Some 16 rarely observed V segments, including chromosome 9 orphons, were excluded from the earlier analysis of almost 600 of the donors because counts were too low. An earlier analysis of 450 to 750 of the donors showed that most TCR beta V segments appeared in productive rearrangements either about 87% or about 30% of the time, which broadly matched IMGT annotations. The study gave a list of over 150 TCR beta chains associated with cytomegalovirus. When HLA alleles, especially DR and DQ, strongly co-occurred, attributing TCR associations to individual alleles was difficult. Most TCR sequences were observed very rarely across donors, whereas some public TCRs were present in many individuals. CMV serostatus was the only immune exposure information available for the cohort. Some IMGT-functional V segments, including TRBV6-2 and TRBV6-3, could not be distinguished by the 87-base-pair reads and were therefore excluded. The cohort was sequenced for TCR beta chains only, and without alpha or paired-chain data the features that could be detected were limited. In a later analysis, several top co-occurrence clusters were reported to appear linked to parvovirus B19, influenza, CMV and Epstein-Barr virus. Linkage disequilibrium might explain the correlated functional status among segregating V segments, but an unknown experimental factor could not be ruled out. According to the authors, the approach could potentially be generalized to other disease states and immunological phenotypes. Specific HLA alleles were associated with 15,000 to 20,000 TCR beta sequences at a false discovery rate of 0.05 in a later analysis. In vitro tests confirmed that three of the cytomegalovirus-associated TCR beta chains recognize cytomegalovirus antigens.

Remarks on this clone: Its antigen remains unidentified. There are no base qualities to consult, and no much larger clone falls within one base.

Looking up the germline V gene yields CDR1 SGHTS and CDR2 YDEGEE. V loses 0 bases of germline sequence and J loses 3 bases, and the interval between the two ends is 4 bases. Its CDR3 holds 12 amino acids, cysteine through phenylalanine. CDR3 DNA only is kept here, 36 bases in frame from base 1. The cohort comprised 550 to 700 healthy bone marrow donors. At the time of sampling, all cohort members were nominally healthy, though unrecorded immune exposures were likely present. The donor was CMV seropositive and belonged to the group of more than 250 seropositive cohort members. Every donor gave a peripheral blood sample, and the peripheral blood mononuclear cells from that sample were used for TCR beta sequencing. The Qiagen DNeasy Blood Extraction Kit was used to extract genomic DNA from the blood cell samples. The library relied on the immunoSEQ multiplex PCR assay. The multiplex PCR relied on a mix of 60 forward primers for TCR Vbeta segments and 13 reverse primers for TCR Jbeta segments. Amplification of the CDR3 region of rearranged TCR beta genes was performed with a multiplex PCR assay on genomic DNA. The Illumina HiSeq System was used to sequence the amplified TCR beta libraries as 87-base-pair reads. In the source study's methods: Across the 700 or so repertoires, a later analysis counted approximately 75 million unique TCR beta chains, roughly 11 million of which were shared by at least two donors. To remove PCR and sequencing errors, raw reads were error-corrected and collapsed into unique sequences using a nearest-neighbor algorithm that merged closely related sequences. V, D and J gene segments were assigned by aligning CDR3 sequences to IMGT reference sequences. Each retained sequence needed at least a six-nucleotide match to both a V gene segment and a J gene segment. Rearrangements were classified as productive when the CDR3 lacked stop codons and remained in frame with V and J, and all other rearrangements were classified as non-productive. CDR3 was defined according to IMGT convention as the region running from the second conserved V-encoded cysteine to the conserved J-encoded phenylalanine. Sequences without an unambiguous match to a single V gene segment were excluded from the earlier analysis of 450 to 650 of the donors. An earlier analysis of around 600 of the donors classified V segments as functional when productive rearrangements were above 56.7% and as segregating when the standard deviation between donors was above 5%. To diagnose cytomegalovirus status from the catalog of TCR beta chain sequences, a statistical classification framework was built. In a later analysis, V and J genes were assigned by comparing TCR nucleotide sequences against IMGT/GENE-DB human TR gene sequences. The TCRdist pipeline was used in a later analysis to assign CDR3 sequences and most-parsimonious VDJ recombination scenarios. A later analysis defined each TCR beta chain by its CDR3 amino acid sequence plus V-gene family, and excluded reads lacking a unique V-gene family. As a way to deal with suspected cross-contamination and a sequencing artifact, a later analysis dropped 450 to 600 nucleotide sequences that were highly shared and had low generation probability. For each public chain, a later analysis derived a clonal expansion index from normalized ranks of inferred template counts within each repertoire. In a later analysis, generation probabilities were computed using a VDJ recombination model fitted to out-of-frame rearrangements, and the results were checked against IGoR. In a later analysis, TCR-TCR, TCR-HLA and TCR-CMV co-occurrence was scored with hypergeometric tests, and a repertoire-size bias correction was applied to TCR pairs. In a later analysis, false discovery rates were estimated by permuting HLA or CMV assignments 20 times. A later analysis grouped co-occurring TCRs with DBSCAN, adding TCRdist sequence similarity when clustering within HLA-allele-positive subsets. Co-occurrence clustering excluded repertoires with fewer than 30,000 or more than 120,000 public chains, plus five with anomalous nucleotide sharing. TCRdb took this table from immuneACCESS and kept in-frame rearrangements with V and J called. Such tables lack part of the clones; where checked against another copy, unresolved V genes explain under half of the gap, and the rest is unexplained. V and J calls and clone size are as listed in that table; D and trimming were resolved from the DNA. The sample records more than 85,000 clones, roughly three quarters of which are singletons. The leading ten clones occupy over 3.5% of the sample.

This clonotype was obtained from a woman between 50 and 59 years old in good health and CMV-seropositive. The chain is made from TRBV5-8 and TRBJ2-7, with the D gene too uncertain to name. The sample consisted of PBMCs. The sequenced DNA: TGTGCCAGCAGCTTGGCTAGCTACGAGCAGTACTTC. Its translation is CASSLASYEQYF.